The clone carrying this TCR beta chain is labeled medium-sized (0.01 to 0.1%) based on frequency. Its antigen remains unidentified. The sample comes from a study of T cell clusters in autoimmune cytopenias. Findings and caveats of the study: No experiment has yet validated the function of the T cell clusters defined in silico.

Multiplex touch-down PCR amplified TRB using TRB-A and TRB-B pools in one tube. TCRdb re-called the multiplex PCR reads; one entry per CDR3 protein, DNA not given. The sample is made up of under 3,500 distinct CDR3 sequences, and the top ten hold less than 45% of it. TRB amplification used 200 to 250 ng of peripheral blood genomic DNA. Germline V CDR1 and CDR2: MGHRA, YSYEKL. This CDR3 spans 13 amino acids. This clonotype originated in a human donor with an autoimmune cytopenia, with autoimmune hepatitis or in good health (not recorded which). The sequenced material came from peripheral blood. The V gene is TRBV4-1, the J gene TRBJ2-5. CDR3 sequence reads: CASSPLPQETQYF.